This TCR beta chain came from a study of PD-L1 blockade in urothelial cancer. Study-level background: Males with bladder-origin urothelial cancer constituted about 85% of the roughly 30 patients. Blood was subjected to analysis at 3 weeks (second dose) and 6 weeks following treatment start.

Clones were read by immunoSEQ multiplex PCR, and TCRdb kept only the in-frame ones, dropping some. The sample shows 40,000 to 55,000 clones, over 75% of them seen only once. General study findings and limits: Pretreatment TCR clonality in blood under the median foretold superior survival.

The time point denotes: pretreatment peripheral blood. J gave up 7 bases and V 0 bases, and 10 bases lay outside the gene matches. This CDR3 is 16 amino acids long. The germline V gene encodes CDR1 MNHEY and CDR2 SVGAGI. Points on this clone: The antigen remains unidentified.

This chain uses TRBV6-5 with TRBJ1-2; 8 nucleotides agree with TRBD1. The sample in question was PBMCs, obtained around atezolizumab (anti-PD-L1) treatment. The receptor was derived from a donor older than 35 with urothelial cancer. Here the CDR3 reads CASSYSWAGGTRGYTF. DNA of the CDR3: TGTGCCAGCAGTTACTCGTGGGCAGGGGGCACGCGTGGCTACACCTTC.